One T cell receptor beta chain is described in this entry. Antigen: not known. Vbeta (60) and Jbeta (13) primers were used in the PCR. Measured with immunoSEQ multiplex PCR; TCRdb has only the in-frame clones, and not every one. The sample has fewer than 150,000 clones, approximately 85% seen once. The data were obtained in a study of cytomegalovirus exposure and HLA in healthy donors. Study-level results: TCR beta sequences reportedly predicted the HLA-A and HLA-B alleles of most subjects accurately. Across donors, sequencing depth was assumed by presence/absence analyses to be roughly uniform.

The CDR3 spans 16 residues. V lost 0 bases and J 10 bases, leaving 16 bases between the germline ends. Looked up from germline, CDR1 is MGHRA and CDR2 is YSYEKL. This rearrangement joins TRBV4-1 to TRBJ1-6; possibly TRBD1 for D (5 bases). The sequence was collected from a woman in her 30s in good health and CMV-seropositive. Sequenced: PBMCs. Here the CDR3 reads CASSQERGAGKSPLHF. The CDR3 coding sequence is TGCGCCAGCAGCCAAGAAAGGGGCGCAGGCAAGTCACCCCTCCACTTT.